This T cell receptor (beta chain) was sequenced in a study of blood T cell repertoires in COVID-19. About the study: T cells, B-cell-depleted T cells, or PBMCs supplied cDNA or gDNA.

Trimming cost V 2 bases and J 3 bases, with 10 bases left between them. Germline values: CDR1 GTSNPN, CDR2 SVGIG (reference sequence). There are 13 residues in the CDR3. Seattle patients were enrolled while actively infected and followed longitudinally. Measured with immunoSEQ multiplex PCR; TCRdb has only the in-frame clones, and not every one. This table has 200,000 to 250,000 clones, about 82% appearing once. This clone showed up just once. Sequenced input: peripheral blood. The genes are TRBV30 and TRBJ1-1; a possible D gene is TRBD1 (6 bases). This sequence originates from an elderly woman with COVID-19, enrolled during active disease. CDR3 sequence: CAWSQGLDTEAFF. The CDR3 DNA follows: TGTGCCTGGAGTCAGGGGCTGGACACTGAAGCTTTCTTT. Drawing the rest from reference TRBV30 and TRBJ1-1, the complete variable domain is SQTIHQWPATLVQPVGSPLSLECTVEGTSNPNLYWYRQAAGRGLQLLFYSVGIGQISSEVPQNLSASRPQDRQFILSSKKLLLSDSGFYLCAWSQGLDTEAFFGQGTRLTVV.